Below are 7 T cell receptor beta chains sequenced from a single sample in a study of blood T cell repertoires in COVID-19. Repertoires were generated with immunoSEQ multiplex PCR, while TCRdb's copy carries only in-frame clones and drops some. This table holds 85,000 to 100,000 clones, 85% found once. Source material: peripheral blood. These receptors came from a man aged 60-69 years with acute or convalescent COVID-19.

CDR3 residues: CASSVWGPNGGNQPQHF. The CDR3 region has the DNA TGTGCCAGCAGCGTGTGGGGTCCAAACGGGGGCAATCAGCCCCAGCATTTT. The V and J genes are TRBV7-2 and TRBJ1-5, with no clear D. CDR3 length: 17 amino acids. Per germline, CDR1 SGHTA and CDR2 FQGNSA. Deletions cut 5 bases from V and 2 bases from J, with 19 bases between. Drawing the rest from reference TRBV7-2 and TRBJ1-5, the complete variable domain is GAGVSQSPSNKVTEKGKDVELRCDPISGHTALYWYRQSLGQGLEFLIYFQGNSAPDKSGLPSDRFSAERTGGSVSTLTIQRTQQEDSAVYLCASSVWGPNGGNQPQHFGDGTRLSIL.

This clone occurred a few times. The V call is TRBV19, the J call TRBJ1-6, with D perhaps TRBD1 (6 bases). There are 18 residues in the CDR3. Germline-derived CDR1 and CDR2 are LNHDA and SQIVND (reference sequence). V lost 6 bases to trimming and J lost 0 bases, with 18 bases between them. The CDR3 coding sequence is TGTGCCAGTAGCCGCAGGGGAAGTGAACGCTCCTATAATTCACCCCTCCACTTT. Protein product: CASSRRGSERSYNSPLHF.

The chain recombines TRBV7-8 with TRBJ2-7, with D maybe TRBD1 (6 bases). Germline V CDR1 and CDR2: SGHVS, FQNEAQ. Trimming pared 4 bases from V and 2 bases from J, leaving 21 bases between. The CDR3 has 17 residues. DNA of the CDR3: TGTGCCAGCAGCTATCTAACTGGACCGGGACAAGCCTACGAGCAGTACTTC. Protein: CASSYLTGPGQAYEQYF.

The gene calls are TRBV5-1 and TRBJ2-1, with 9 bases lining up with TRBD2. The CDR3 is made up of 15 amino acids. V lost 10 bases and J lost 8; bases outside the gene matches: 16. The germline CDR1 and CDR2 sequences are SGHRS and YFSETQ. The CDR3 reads CAPRGGGVFGDEQFF. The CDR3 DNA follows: TGCGCCCCCCGCGGCGGGGGGGTATTTGGGGATGAGCAGTTCTTC.

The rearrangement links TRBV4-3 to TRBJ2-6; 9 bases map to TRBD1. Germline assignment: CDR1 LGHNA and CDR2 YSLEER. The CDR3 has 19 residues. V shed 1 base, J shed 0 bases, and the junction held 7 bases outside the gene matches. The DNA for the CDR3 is TGCGCCAGCAGCCAAGTTGGGACAGGGTGGGGCTCTGGGGCCAACGTCCTGACTTTC. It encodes CASSQVGTGWGSGANVLTF.

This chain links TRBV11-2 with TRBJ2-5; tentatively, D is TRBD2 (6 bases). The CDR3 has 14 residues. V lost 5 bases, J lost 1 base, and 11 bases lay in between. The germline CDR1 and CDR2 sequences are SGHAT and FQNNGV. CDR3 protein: CASSRRGLQETQYF. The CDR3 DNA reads TGTGCCAGCAGCCGGCGGGGCCTCCAAGAGACCCAGTACTTC.

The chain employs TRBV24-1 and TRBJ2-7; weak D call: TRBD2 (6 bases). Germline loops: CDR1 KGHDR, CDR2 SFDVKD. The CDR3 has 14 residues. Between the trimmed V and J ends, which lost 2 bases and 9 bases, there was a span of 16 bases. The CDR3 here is CATSDWRRGNGQYF. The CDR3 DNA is TGTGCCACCAGTGATTGGCGCCGCGGGAATGGGCAGTACTTC.